This T cell receptor (beta chain) was captured by sequencing in a study of CD8+CD57+ T cells in acquired aplastic anemia. Study at large: The DNA of sorted CD4+ and CD8+ cells averaged about 3 ug. Researchers reported that healthy donors averaged around 10 million reads for CD4+ cells. Study results and caveats: Simpson's diversity of CD8+ cells was not significantly different in patients compared with controls. The same twenty-nine CD8+ CDR3 sequences occurred in patients and in controls.

This clonotype was observed a single time. Its antigen is unidentified. This sequence may be a read error, since a much larger clone differs from it by one base. Looked up from germline, CDR1 is SGDLS and CDR2 is YYNGEE. This CDR3 contains 16 residues. V lost 3 bases and J lost 0; bases outside the gene matches: 6. TCR beta VDJ and CDR3 profiling used genomic DNA as template. Via MiXCR, TCRdb re-called the reads, giving one row per CDR3 protein. The sample yields 200,000 to 250,000 distinct CDR3 sequences, approximately 35% seen once. This TCR was recovered from a human donor in good health, serving as a control. Input material: sorted CD4+, CD8+, or CD8+CD57+ T cells (not recorded which) from PBMCs. The chain joins TRBV9 to TRBJ2-3, with 8 bases matching TRBD2. In DNA form, the CDR3 reads TGTGCCAGCAGCGAGAGGACTAGCAGCAGCACAGATACGCAGTATTTT. This translates into CASSERTSSSTDTQYF.